Listed here is a single TCR beta chain. Its target is not known. Primers included in the PCR were 60 Vbeta and 13 Jbeta primers. Per the original methods: There were around 80 million unique TCR beta chains by a later count, and 10 million to 12 million of them were shared. TCRdb's copy holds only in-frame clones and misses some; the assay was immunoSEQ multiplex PCR. That table is the source of V, J and clone size, and D and trimming were worked out from the DNA. The table shows about 140,000 clones, with approximately 80% occurring only once. CDR1 and CDR2 from the germline V gene are MDHEN and SYDVKM. The CDR3 loop spans 15 amino acids. V shed 5 bases and J shed 8 bases, with 18 bases lying between them. The record originates from a study of cytomegalovirus exposure and HLA in healthy donors. The study, taken as a whole, reports: Later analysis suggested most CMV-associated TCR beta chains were HLA-restricted. The authors listed over 150 TCR beta chains as cytomegalovirus-associated.

The source material was PBMCs. The chain joins TRBV28 to TRBJ1-4; a weak D match, TRBD1 (6 bases). This TCR was recovered from a woman aged 40 to 50 in good health and CMV-seronegative. The CDR3 sequence is CASSAPGGGGEKLFF. CDR3 DNA sequence: TGTGCCAGCAGTGCCCCGGGGGGGGGCGGAGAAAAACTGTTTTTT.